The sequence of this T cell receptor (beta chain) was determined in a study of blood T cell repertoires in COVID-19. In the study overall: Acute and convalescent COVID-19 specimens originated in the United States, Italy and Spain. T cells, B-cell-depleted T cells, or PBMCs supplied cDNA or gDNA.

This CDR3 comprises 13 residues. CDR1 and CDR2 (germline): SGHTA, FQGTGA. V lost 9 bases to trimming and J lost 1 base, with 13 bases between them. How the authors handled the data: Reference gene primer amplification yielded estimated nucleated cell counts. The data were produced by immunoSEQ multiplex PCR, yet TCRdb's version contains in-frame clones alone and is incomplete. The V and J calls and the clone size are those of that table, but D and trimming were determined from the DNA. The repertoire has over 95,000 clones, more than 80% of them found once; the top ten carry 4.6%. What was sequenced was peripheral blood. This clonotype originated in a woman aged 50 to 65 with acute or convalescent COVID-19. This chain joins TRBV7-3 and TRBJ2-7; the D gene is possibly TRBD1 (5 bases). The CDR3 is CASSRTPSYEQYF. The CDR3 DNA is TGTGCCAGTTCTAGGACACCTTCCTACGAGCAGTACTTC.